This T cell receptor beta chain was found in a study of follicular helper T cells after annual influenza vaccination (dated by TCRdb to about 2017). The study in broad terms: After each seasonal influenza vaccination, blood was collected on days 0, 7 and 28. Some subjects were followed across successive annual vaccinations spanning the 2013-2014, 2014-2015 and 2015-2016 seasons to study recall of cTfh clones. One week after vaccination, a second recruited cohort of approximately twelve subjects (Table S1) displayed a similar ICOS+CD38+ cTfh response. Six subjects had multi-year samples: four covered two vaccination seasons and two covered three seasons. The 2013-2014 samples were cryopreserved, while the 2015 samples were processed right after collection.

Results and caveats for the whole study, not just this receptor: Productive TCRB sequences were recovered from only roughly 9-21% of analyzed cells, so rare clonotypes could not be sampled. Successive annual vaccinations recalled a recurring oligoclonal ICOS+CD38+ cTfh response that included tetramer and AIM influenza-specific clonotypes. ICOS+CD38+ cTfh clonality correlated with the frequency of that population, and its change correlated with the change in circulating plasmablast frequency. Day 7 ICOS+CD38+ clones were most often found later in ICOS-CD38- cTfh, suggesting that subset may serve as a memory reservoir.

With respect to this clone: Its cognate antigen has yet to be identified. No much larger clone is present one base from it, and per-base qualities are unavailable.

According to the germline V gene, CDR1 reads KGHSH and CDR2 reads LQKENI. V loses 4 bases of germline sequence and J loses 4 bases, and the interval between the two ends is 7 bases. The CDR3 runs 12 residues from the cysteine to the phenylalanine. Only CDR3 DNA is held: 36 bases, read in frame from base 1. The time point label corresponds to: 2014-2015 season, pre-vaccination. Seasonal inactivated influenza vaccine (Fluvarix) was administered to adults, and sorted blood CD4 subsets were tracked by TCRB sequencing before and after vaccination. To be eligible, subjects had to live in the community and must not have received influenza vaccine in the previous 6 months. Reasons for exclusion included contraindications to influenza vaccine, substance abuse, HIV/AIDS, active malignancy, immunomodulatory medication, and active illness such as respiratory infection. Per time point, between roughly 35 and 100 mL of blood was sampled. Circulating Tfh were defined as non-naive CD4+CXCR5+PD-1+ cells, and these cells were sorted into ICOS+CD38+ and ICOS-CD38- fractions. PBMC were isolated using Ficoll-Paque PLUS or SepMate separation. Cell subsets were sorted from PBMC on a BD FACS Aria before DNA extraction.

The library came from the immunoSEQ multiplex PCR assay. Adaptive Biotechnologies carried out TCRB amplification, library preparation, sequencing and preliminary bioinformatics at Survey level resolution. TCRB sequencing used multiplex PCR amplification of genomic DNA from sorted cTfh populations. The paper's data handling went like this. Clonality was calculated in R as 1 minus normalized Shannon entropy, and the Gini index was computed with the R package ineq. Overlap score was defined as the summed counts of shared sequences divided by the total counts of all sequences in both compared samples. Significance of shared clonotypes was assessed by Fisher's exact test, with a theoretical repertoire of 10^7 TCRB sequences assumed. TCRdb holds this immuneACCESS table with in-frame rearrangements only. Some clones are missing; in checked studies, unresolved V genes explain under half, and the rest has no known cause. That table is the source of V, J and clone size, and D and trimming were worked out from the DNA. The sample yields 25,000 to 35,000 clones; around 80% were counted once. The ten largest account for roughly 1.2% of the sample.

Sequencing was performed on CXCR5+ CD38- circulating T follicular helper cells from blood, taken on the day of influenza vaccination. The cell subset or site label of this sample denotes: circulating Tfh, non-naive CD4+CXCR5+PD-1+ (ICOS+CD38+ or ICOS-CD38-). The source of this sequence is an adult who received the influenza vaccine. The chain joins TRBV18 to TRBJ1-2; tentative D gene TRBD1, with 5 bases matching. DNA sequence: TGTGCCAGCTCACTCACAGGCTATGGCTACACCTTC. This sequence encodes CASSLTGYGYTF.